These 12 T cell receptor beta chains share one sample of origin, sequenced in a study of T cells after yellow fever vaccination. A single record per CDR3 protein comes from TCRdb applying MiXCR to the 5' RACE reads. The table shows a few hundred thousand distinct CDR3 sequences, with roughly 19% occurring only once. Sequencing used PBMCs, obtained 15 days after the yellow fever booster vaccination. Receptors originate from a man aged 30 to 39 who received the YFV17D yellow fever vaccine.

This clonotype has only a few counts. V and J are TRBV7-3 and TRBJ2-7; D may be TRBD1 (6 bases). Germline-derived CDR1 and CDR2 are SGHTA and FQGTGA. With 2 bases removed from V and 3 bases from J, the gap between germline ends came to 14 bases. There are 15 residues in the CDR3. The DNA for the CDR3 is TGTGCCAGCAGCTTAGAACGACAGGAGATCTACGAGCAGTACTTC. It codes for CASSLERQEIYEQYF.

The CDR3 coding sequence is TGCGCCAGCAGCCAGACCCAAGAGACCCAGTACTTC. This translates into CASSQTQETQYF. The V call is TRBV5-1, the J call TRBJ2-5; D not certain. Trimming removed 4 bases at V and 1 base at J, with 5 bases between. Germline values: CDR1 SGHRS, CDR2 YFSETQ. The CDR3 runs 12 residues.

The chain carries TRBV2 and TRBJ2-7; possibly TRBD1 or TRBD2 for D (6 bases each). Trimming cost V 7 bases and J 5 bases, with 15 bases left between them. There are 13 residues in the CDR3. From germline, CDR1 is SNHLY and CDR2 FYNNEI. CDR3 in amino acids: CASKNRDFHEQYF. CDR3 DNA: TGTGCCAGCAAGAACAGGGACTTCCACGAGCAGTACTTC.

This clonotype occurred a few times. The chain couples TRBV4-3 to TRBJ1-2, with D tentatively TRBD1 (6 bases). Germline V gene data show CDR1 as LGHNA and CDR2 as YSLEER. The CDR3 runs to 15 residues. V gave up 1 base and J gave up 0 bases, with 9 bases separating them. The CDR3 spells CASSQGDTTNYGYTF. DNA for the CDR3: TGCGCCAGCAGCCAAGGGGACACCACTAACTATGGCTACACCTTC.

The chain combines TRBV21-1 with TRBJ2-7; the D call of TRBD2 is as the table states it, not checked on the DNA. TRBV21-1 is classified as a pseudogene. This CDR3 is built from 15 residues. The CDR3 loop is CASNGRQTSGSYEYF. CDR3 nucleotides: TGTGCCAGCAACGGAAGACAGACTAGCGGGAGTTATGAGTACTTC.

The rearrangement links TRBV9 to TRBJ2-3; TRBD2 aligns across 10 bases. The CDR3 consists of 17 residues. V lost 0 bases, J lost 8 bases, and 12 bases stayed unmatched. Germline assignment: CDR1 SGDLS and CDR2 YYNGEE. The CDR3 loop reads CASSVGVLAGRSATQYF. CDR3 in DNA: TGTGCCAGCAGCGTAGGCGTACTAGCGGGACGCTCAGCTACGCAGTATTTT.

This chain connects TRBV28 to TRBJ2-3, with 11 bases aligning to TRBD1. CDR3 length: 14 residues. Unmatched junction bases numbered 3, after V lost 6 bases and J lost 4 bases. Looked up from germline, CDR1 is MDHEN and CDR2 is SYDVKM. As DNA, the CDR3 is TGTGCCAGCAGGACGGGACAGGGGGCAGATACGCAGTATTTT. It specifies CASRTGQGADTQYF.

This clonotype came up many times. V is TRBV5-1 and J is TRBJ1-4, with 9 positions matching TRBD1. The germline gives CDR1 SGHRS, CDR2 YFSETQ. The CDR3 spans 18 residues. Losses at the gene ends were 4 bases for V and 6 bases for J; bases not matched to a gene: 16. The CDR3 DNA reads as TGCGCCAGCAGCCCGACAGGGGGAGTTAATGAAAGAGATGAAAAACTGTTTTTT. It specifies CASSPTGGVNERDEKLFF. Supplemented by reference TRBV5-1 and TRBJ1-4, the full variable domain reads KAGVTQTPRYLIKTRGQQVTLSCSPISGHRSVSWYQQTPGQGLQFLFEYFSETQRNKGNFPGRFSGRQFSNSRSEMNVSTLELGDSALYLCASSPTGGVNERDEKLFFGSGTQLSVL.

The chain joins TRBV3-1 to TRBJ2-7, with 8 positions matching TRBD1. The V segment lost 3 bases and the J segment 6 bases; nucleotides outside the gene matches: 4. Germline lookup yields CDR1 LGHDT and CDR2 YNNKEL (reference sequence). The CDR3 extends over 13 amino acids. DNA of the CDR3: TGTGCCAGCAGCCATGGCGGGACAGGCGAGCAGTACTTC. It is translated as CASSHGGTGEQYF.

This chain connects TRBV29-1 to TRBJ1-1, with D unclear. V dropped 3 bases and J dropped 0 bases, with 8 bases sitting between them. The germline V gene has CDR1 SQVTM and CDR2 ANQGSEA. The length of the CDR3 is 13 residues. CDR3 sequence (DNA): TGCAGCGTTGACCCCGGGATGAACACTGAAGCTTTCTTT. It specifies CSVDPGMNTEAFF.

The chain recombines TRBV29-1 with TRBJ2-7; D gene uncertain. Germline V gene sequence: CDR1 SQVTM, CDR2 ANQGSEA. Trimming left V 4 bases short and J 1 base short, with 14 bases between. This CDR3 region has 14 residues. CDR3 DNA sequence: TGCAGCGTTGGGGCCCAGGAAAGGTCCTACGAGCAGTACTTC. Residues: CSVGAQERSYEQYF.

This clonotype was counted between two and nine times. This chain connects TRBV7-3 to TRBJ2-1, with 9 nucleotides matching TRBD2. V shed 6 bases and J 7 bases; nucleotides not matched to a gene: 10. The CDR3 sequence is 15 residues long. Germline V gives CDR1 SGHTA, CDR2 FQGTGA. Here the CDR3 reads CASRAGAGGVNEQFF. The CDR3 DNA reads as TGTGCCAGCAGGGCCGGAGCGGGGGGAGTGAATGAGCAGTTCTTC.